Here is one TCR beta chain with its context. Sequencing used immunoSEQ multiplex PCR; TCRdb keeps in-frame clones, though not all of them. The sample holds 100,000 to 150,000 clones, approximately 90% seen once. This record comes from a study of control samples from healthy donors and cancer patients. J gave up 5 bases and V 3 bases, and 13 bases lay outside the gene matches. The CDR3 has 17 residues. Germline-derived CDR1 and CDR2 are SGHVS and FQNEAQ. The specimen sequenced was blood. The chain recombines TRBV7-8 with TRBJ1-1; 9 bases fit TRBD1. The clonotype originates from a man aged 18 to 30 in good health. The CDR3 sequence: CASSLRSPGQGRTEAFF. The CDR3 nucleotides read TGTGCCAGCAGCTTGAGATCCCCGGGACAGGGACGGACTGAAGCTTTCTTT.